The rows below give T cell receptor beta chains drawn from one sample of a study of blood T cell repertoires in COVID-19. Sequencing was performed with immunoSEQ multiplex PCR; in TCRdb, only in-frame clones are kept and a portion is missing. Among 150,000 to 200,000 clones listed, roughly nine tenths were seen once. The sequencing sample was made of peripheral blood. These receptors were collected from a woman under 40 with active or convalescent COVID-19. CDR3s include the opening cysteine and the closing phenylalanine or tryptophan. The order of the fields is V gene, clone size, D gene, J gene, CDR3 DNA, CDR3 protein. A D gene is named only where the DNA matches it firmly. Where a row states a size, it is once, few, many or the class of an expanded clone; other rows omit it.

v_call: TRBV29-1; clone_size: -; d_call: TRBD1; j_call: TRBJ2-2; cdr3_nt: TGCAGCGGTGGGGGACAGGTGAACACCGGGGAGCTGTTTTTT; cdr3_aa: CSGGGQVNTGELFF
v_call: TRBV7-9; clone_size: -; d_call: -; j_call: TRBJ1-2; cdr3_nt: TGTGCCAGCAGCTTTAACGGGGTTACGCGGGGCTACACCTTC; cdr3_aa: CASSFNGVTRGYTF
v_call: TRBV19; clone_size: -; d_call: TRBD1; j_call: TRBJ1-4; cdr3_nt: TGTGCCAGTAGCAACAGGGGGAATGAAAAACTGTTTTTT; cdr3_aa: CASSNRGNEKLFF
v_call: TRBV14; clone_size: -; d_call: -; j_call: TRBJ1-4; cdr3_nt: TGTGCCAGCAGCCCGGGACTTAATGAAAAACTGTTTTTT; cdr3_aa: CASSPGLNEKLFF
v_call: TRBV7-9; clone_size: -; d_call: TRBD1; j_call: TRBJ1-2; cdr3_nt: TGTGCCAGCAGCCCTCCTACAGGGGGCGATGGCTACACCTTC; cdr3_aa: CASSPPTGGDGYTF
v_call: TRBV10-2; clone_size: once; d_call: -; j_call: TRBJ2-2; cdr3_nt: TGCGCCAGCAGTCCCTCGCGGGGCACCGGGGAGCTGTTTTTT; cdr3_aa: CASSPSRGTGELFF
v_call: TRBV13; clone_size: -; d_call: -; j_call: TRBJ1-2; cdr3_nt: TGTGCCAGCAGCTTAGGCCAGGTCAATAACTATGGCTACACCTTC; cdr3_aa: CASSLGQVNNYGYTF
v_call: TRBV2; clone_size: -; d_call: -; j_call: TRBJ1-5; cdr3_nt: TGTGCCAGCAGTGGGGCAGGGGAACAGCCCCAGCATTTT; cdr3_aa: CASSGAGEQPQHF
v_call: TRBV9; clone_size: -; d_call: TRBD2; j_call: TRBJ2-3; cdr3_nt: TGTGCCAGCAGCGTAGGGGGACTAGCGGGAAGGACAGATACGCAGTATTTT; cdr3_aa: CASSVGGLAGRTDTQYF
v_call: TRBV2; clone_size: -; d_call: -; j_call: TRBJ2-2; cdr3_nt: TGTGCCAGTGTCTTTTACACCGGGGAGCTGTTTTTT; cdr3_aa: CASVFYTGELFF
v_call: TRBV19; clone_size: -; d_call: -; j_call: TRBJ1-4; cdr3_nt: TGTGCCAGTAGTATGAGCCCAAATGAAAAACTGTTTTTT; cdr3_aa: CASSMSPNEKLFF
v_call: TRBV18; clone_size: -; d_call: TRBD1; j_call: TRBJ1-4; cdr3_nt: TGTGCCAGCTCACCACTCGGACAGGGGCTTGCCGAAAAACTGTTTTTT; cdr3_aa: CASSPLGQGLAEKLFF
v_call: TRBV23-1; clone_size: -; d_call: -; j_call: TRBJ1-2; cdr3_nt: TGCGCCAGCAGTCTTTCCTCACCAGGTAACTATGGCTACACCTTC; cdr3_aa: CASSLSSPGNYGYTF
v_call: TRBV11-2; clone_size: -; d_call: -; j_call: TRBJ1-2; cdr3_nt: TGTGCCAGCAGCTGGGGACACCCACACTATGGCTACACCTTC; cdr3_aa: CASSWGHPHYGYTF
v_call: TRBV7-9; clone_size: -; d_call: TRBD1; j_call: TRBJ2-7; cdr3_nt: TGTGCCAGCAGCGGACAGGCGCCTGGTTACGAGCAGTACTTC; cdr3_aa: CASSGQAPGYEQYF
v_call: TRBV29-1; clone_size: -; d_call: -; j_call: TRBJ1-5; cdr3_nt: TGCAGCGCCGGAGACAGCCCAAGCAATCAGCCCCAGCATTTT; cdr3_aa: CSAGDSPSNQPQHF
v_call: TRBV12-5; clone_size: -; d_call: -; j_call: TRBJ2-5; cdr3_nt: TGTGCTAGTGCCTCCCTAGTCGGGGAGACCCAGTACTTC; cdr3_aa: CASASLVGETQYF
v_call: TRBV28; clone_size: -; d_call: -; j_call: TRBJ2-3; cdr3_nt: TGTGCCAGCAGTCGGACGGGAAGAGGTTTTCCAGATACGCAGTATTTT; cdr3_aa: CASSRTGRGFPDTQYF
v_call: TRBV6-6; clone_size: once; d_call: TRBD1; j_call: TRBJ1-4; cdr3_nt: TGTGCCAGCAGTTACTTGGGACAGGATAATGAAAAACTGTTTTTT; cdr3_aa: CASSYLGQDNEKLFF
v_call: TRBV6-5; clone_size: -; d_call: -; j_call: TRBJ1-4; cdr3_nt: TGTGCCAGCAGGCATGCGGGGGGAGATGAAAAACTGTTTTTT; cdr3_aa: CASRHAGGDEKLFF
v_call: TRBV6-5; clone_size: few; d_call: -; j_call: TRBJ2-7; cdr3_nt: TGTGCCAGCAGTTACGGGGGCTCCGTGTCGCGGGAGCAGTACTTC; cdr3_aa: CASSYGGSVSREQYF
v_call: TRBV27; clone_size: -; d_call: -; j_call: TRBJ2-1; cdr3_nt: TGTGCCAGCGGGGGACTTCTCTACAATGAGCAGTTCTTC; cdr3_aa: CASGGLLYNEQFF
v_call: TRBV7-2; clone_size: -; d_call: -; j_call: TRBJ2-3; cdr3_nt: TGTGCCAGCAGCTTAGCGCAGGGCGGGACGAGCTATACGCAGTATTTT; cdr3_aa: CASSLAQGGTSYTQYF
v_call: TRBV6-4; clone_size: -; d_call: TRBD1; j_call: TRBJ1-5; cdr3_nt: TGTGCCAGCAGTCGACAGGGGGGACAGCCCCAGCATTTT; cdr3_aa: CASSRQGGQPQHF